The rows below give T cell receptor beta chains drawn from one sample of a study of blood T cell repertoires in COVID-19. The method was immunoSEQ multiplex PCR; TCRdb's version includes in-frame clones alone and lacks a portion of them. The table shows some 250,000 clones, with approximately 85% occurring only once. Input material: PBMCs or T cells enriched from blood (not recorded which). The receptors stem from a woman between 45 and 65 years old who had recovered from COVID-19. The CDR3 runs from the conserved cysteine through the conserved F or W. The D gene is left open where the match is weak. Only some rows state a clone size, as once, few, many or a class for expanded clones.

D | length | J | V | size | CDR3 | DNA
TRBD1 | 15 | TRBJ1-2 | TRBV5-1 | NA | CASSLLGTGSSGYTF | TGCGCCAGCAGCTTGCTCGGGACAGGGTCGAGCGGCTACACCTTC
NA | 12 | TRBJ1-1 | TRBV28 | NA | CASRPDSTEAFF | TGTGCCAGCAGGCCGGACAGCACTGAAGCTTTCTTT
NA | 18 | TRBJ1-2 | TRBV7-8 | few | CASSSYRDSSISPYGYTF | TGTGCCAGCAGCTCCTATCGGGACTCCTCCATTTCTCCCTATGGCTACACCTTC
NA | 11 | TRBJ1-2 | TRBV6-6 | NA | CATSVNYGYTF | TGTGCCACCTCAGTTAACTATGGCTACACCTTC
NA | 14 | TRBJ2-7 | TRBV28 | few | CASSSLVFDGGQYF | TGTGCCAGCAGTTCGCTCGTCTTCGACGGGGGACAGTACTTC
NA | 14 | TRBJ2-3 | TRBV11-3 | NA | CASSWSGSTDTQYF | TGTGCCAGCAGCTGGAGCGGGAGCACAGATACGCAGTATTTT
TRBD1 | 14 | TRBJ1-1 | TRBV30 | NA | CAWVFRGRNTEAFF | TGTGCCTGGGTCTTCAGGGGGCGGAACACTGAAGCTTTCTTT
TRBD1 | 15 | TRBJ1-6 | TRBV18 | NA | CASALTGDLNSPLHF | TGTGCCAGCGCCTTGACAGGGGATCTTAATTCACCCCTCCACTTT
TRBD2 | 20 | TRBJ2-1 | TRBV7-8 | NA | CASSLGVAGGPRSSYNEQFF | TGTGCCAGCAGCTTAGGGGTAGCGGGAGGGCCCCGGAGCTCCTACAATGAGCAGTTCTTC
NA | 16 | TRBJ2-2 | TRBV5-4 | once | CASSLDTLTNTGELFF | TGTGCCAGCAGCTTGGACACCCTGACGAACACCGGGGAGCTGTTTTTT
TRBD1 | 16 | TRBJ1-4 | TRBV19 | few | CASSDRPAKSNEKLFF | TGTGCCAGTTCGGACAGGCCCGCAAAATCCAATGAAAAACTGTTTTTT
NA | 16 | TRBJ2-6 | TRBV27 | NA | CASSPGGPSGANVLTF | TGTGCCAGCAGTCCCGGTGGTCCTTCTGGGGCCAACGTCCTGACTTTC
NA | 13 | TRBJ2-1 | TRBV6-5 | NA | CATNTQGPNEQFF | TGTGCCACCAATACACAGGGTCCAAATGAGCAGTTCTTC
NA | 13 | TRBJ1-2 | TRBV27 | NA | CASSLGGDYGYTF | TGTGCCAGCAGTTTAGGAGGCGACTATGGCTACACCTTC
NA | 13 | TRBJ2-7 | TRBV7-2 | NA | CASSMIQGYEQYF | TGTGCCAGCAGCATGATACAGGGTTACGAGCAGTACTTC
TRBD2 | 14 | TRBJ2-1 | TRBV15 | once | CATSRDSGRGEQFF | TGTGCCACCAGCAGAGATAGCGGGAGGGGCGAGCAGTTCTTC
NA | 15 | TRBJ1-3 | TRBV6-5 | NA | CASRQNRLHGNTIYF | TGTGCCAGCAGGCAGAACAGGTTGCATGGAAACACCATATATTTT
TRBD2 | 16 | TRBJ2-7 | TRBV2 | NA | CASSDPLAGGSYEQYF | TGTGCCAGCAGTGACCCTCTAGCGGGAGGTTCCTACGAGCAGTACTTC
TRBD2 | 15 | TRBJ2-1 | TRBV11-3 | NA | CASSMGLAGVDEQFF | TGTGCCAGCAGCATGGGACTAGCGGGAGTAGATGAGCAGTTCTTC
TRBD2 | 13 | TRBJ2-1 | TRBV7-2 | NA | CASAAGGHGEQFF | TGTGCCAGTGCGGCGGGAGGGCATGGTGAGCAGTTCTTC
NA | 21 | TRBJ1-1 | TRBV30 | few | CAWSFKGRMRGNRAVNTEAFF | TGTGCCTGGAGTTTTAAGGGTCGGATGAGAGGGAACCGTGCAGTGAACACTGAAGCTTTCTTT
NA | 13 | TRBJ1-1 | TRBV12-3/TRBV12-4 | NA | CASSTGRNTEAFF | TGTGCCAGCAGTACCGGGAGGAACACTGAAGCTTTCTTT
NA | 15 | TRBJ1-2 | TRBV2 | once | CASRFLAGGDYGYTF | TGTGCCAGCAGATTCCTAGCGGGGGGCGACTATGGCTACACCTTC
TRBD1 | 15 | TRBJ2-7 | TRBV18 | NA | CASSKGQGKFSEQYF | TGTGCCAGCTCAAAGGGACAGGGGAAGTTTAGTGAGCAGTACTTC
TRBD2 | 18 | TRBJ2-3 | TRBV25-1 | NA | CASRSSGLAGGVRDTQYF | TGTGCCAGCAGGTCCTCGGGACTAGCGGGAGGGGTTCGAGATACGCAGTATTTT
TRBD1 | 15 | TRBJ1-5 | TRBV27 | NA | CASRLHRGLDQPQHF | TGTGCCAGCAGACTCCACAGGGGACTGGATCAGCCCCAGCATTTT
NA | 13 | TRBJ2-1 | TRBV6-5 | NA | CASRQPTDNEQFF | TGTGCCAGTAGACAACCGACGGACAATGAGCAGTTCTTC
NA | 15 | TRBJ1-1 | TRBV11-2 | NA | CASSLLKGVGTEAFF | TGTGCCAGCAGCTTGTTGAAGGGGGTCGGCACTGAAGCTTTCTTT
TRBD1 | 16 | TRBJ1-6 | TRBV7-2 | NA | CASSPGTGSYNSPLHF | TGTGCCAGCAGCCCAGGGACAGGCTCCTATAATTCACCCCTCCACTTT
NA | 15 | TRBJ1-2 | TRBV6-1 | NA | CASREDSTTNYGYTF | TGTGCCAGCAGGGAAGACAGCACAACTAACTATGGCTACACCTTC
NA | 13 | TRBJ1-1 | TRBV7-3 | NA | CASSLTLTAEAFF | TGTGCCAGCAGCTTAACGTTGACAGCTGAAGCTTTCTTT
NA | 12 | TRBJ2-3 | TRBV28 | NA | CASSWQADTQYF | TGTGCCAGCAGCTGGCAGGCTGATACGCAGTATTTT
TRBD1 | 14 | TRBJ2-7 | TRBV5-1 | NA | CASSTGTGSYEQYF | TGCGCCAGCAGCACCGGGACAGGTTCCTACGAGCAGTACTTC
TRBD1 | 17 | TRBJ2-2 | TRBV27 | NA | CASSPGTGVSSAGELFF | TGTGCCAGCTCCCCCGGGACAGGGGTCAGTTCCGCCGGGGAGCTGTTTTTT
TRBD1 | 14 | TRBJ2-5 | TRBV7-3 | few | CASGLSTGGETQYF | TGTGCCAGCGGACTTTCGACAGGGGGAGAGACCCAGTACTTC
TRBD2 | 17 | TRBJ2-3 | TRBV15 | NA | CATSTGALAGGGDTQYF | TGTGCCACCAGCACGGGCGCACTAGCGGGAGGGGGAGATACGCAGTATTTT
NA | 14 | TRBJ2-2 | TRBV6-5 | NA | CASSPSENTGELFF | TGTGCCAGCAGTCCAAGCGAAAACACCGGGGAGCTGTTTTTT
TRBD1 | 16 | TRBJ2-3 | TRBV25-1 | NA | CASSAVGQGAFLMQYF | TGTGCCAGCAGCGCAGTGGGACAGGGGGCCTTTCTGATGCAGTATTTT
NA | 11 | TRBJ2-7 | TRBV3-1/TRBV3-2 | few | CASSQVRGLVF | TGTGCCAGCAGCCAAGTGCGGGGACTCGTCTTC
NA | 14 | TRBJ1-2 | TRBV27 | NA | CASSLWGLGGGYTF | TGTGCCAGCAGTTTATGGGGCCTAGGGGGTGGCTACACCTTC
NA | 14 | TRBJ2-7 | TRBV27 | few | CASRLWGPSGEQYF | TGTGCCAGCAGATTGTGGGGCCCCTCGGGCGAGCAGTACTTC
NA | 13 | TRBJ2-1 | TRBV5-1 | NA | CASTQGTGNEQFF | TGCGCCAGCACCCAGGGCACCGGGAATGAGCAGTTCTTC
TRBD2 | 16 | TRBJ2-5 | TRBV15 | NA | CATSRERGSGQETQYF | TGTGCCACCAGCAGAGAGCGCGGGAGTGGCCAAGAGACCCAGTACTTC
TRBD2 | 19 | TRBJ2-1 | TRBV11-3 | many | CASSLERTSADSSYNEQFF | TGTGCCAGCAGCTTAGAACGGACTAGCGCCGATTCCTCCTACAATGAGCAGTTCTTC
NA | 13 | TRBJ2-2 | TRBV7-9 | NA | CASSLETTGELFF | TGTGCCAGCAGCTTAGAGACAACCGGGGAGCTGTTTTTT
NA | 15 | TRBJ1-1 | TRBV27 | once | CASSLLRVGRTEAFF | TGTGCCAGCAGTTTATTACGAGTAGGGAGGACTGAAGCTTTCTTT
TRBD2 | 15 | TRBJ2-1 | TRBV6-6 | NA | CASRISGGAYNEQFF | TGTGCCAGCAGGATTAGCGGGGGGGCGTACAATGAGCAGTTCTTC
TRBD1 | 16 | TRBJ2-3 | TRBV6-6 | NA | CASSKQTGAYTDTQYF | TGTGCCAGCAGTAAACAGACAGGGGCGTACACAGATACGCAGTATTTT
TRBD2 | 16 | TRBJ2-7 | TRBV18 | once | CASSPLTSGRGKKQYF | TGTGCCAGCTCACCTCTAACTAGCGGGAGGGGAAAGAAGCAGTACTTC
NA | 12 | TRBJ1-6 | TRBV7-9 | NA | CASSFDSSPLHF | TGTGCCAGCAGCTTCGACTCTTCACCCCTCCACTTT
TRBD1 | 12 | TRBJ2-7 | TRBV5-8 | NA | CASSLGRGQAYF | TGTGCCAGCAGCTTGGGCAGGGGGCAGGCGTACTTC
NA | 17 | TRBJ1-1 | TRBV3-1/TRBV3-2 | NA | CASSQDILGQQEAEAFF | TGTGCCAGCAGCCAAGATATCCTGGGCCAGCAGGAGGCTGAAGCTTTCTTT
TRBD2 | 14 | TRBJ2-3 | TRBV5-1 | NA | CASSPQGGTDTQYF | TGCGCCAGCAGCCCGCAGGGAGGGACAGATACGCAGTATTTT
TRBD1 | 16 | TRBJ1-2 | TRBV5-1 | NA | CASSLGSTGGYNGYTF | TGCGCCAGCAGCTTGGGGTCGACAGGGGGCTACAATGGCTACACCTTC
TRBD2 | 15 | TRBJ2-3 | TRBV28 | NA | CASSLGTSGLDTQYF | TGTGCCAGCAGTTTAGGGACTAGCGGCTTAGATACGCAGTATTTT
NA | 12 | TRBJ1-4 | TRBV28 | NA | CASETTFGKLFF | TGTGCCAGCGAGACAACCTTTGGAAAACTGTTTTTT
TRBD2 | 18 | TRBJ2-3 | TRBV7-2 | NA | CASRAVGAGDVPTDTQYF | TGTGCCAGCAGGGCCGTCGGGGCGGGAGATGTCCCCACAGATACGCAGTATTTT
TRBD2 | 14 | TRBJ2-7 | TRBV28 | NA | CASRLAGVSREQYF | TGTGCCAGCAGACTAGCGGGGGTTTCCCGGGAGCAGTACTTC
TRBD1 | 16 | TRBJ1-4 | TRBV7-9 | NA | CASSLGDRGIEEKLFF | TGTGCCAGCAGCTTAGGGGACAGGGGGATTGAGGAAAAACTGTTTTTT